These 8 T cell receptor beta chains were all obtained from the same sample, sequenced in a study of vaccination and CD4 T cells after COVID-19. Cultured CD4+ T-cell DNA underwent Oncomine TCR Beta short-read sequencing. TCRdb re-called the PCR reads with MiXCR, one entry per CDR3 protein. The table records a few thousand distinct CDR3 sequences, around 30% of them present only once. What these receptors recognize is not known. Treatment denoted: roughly 11-day PBMC culture with coronavirus spike peptide pools or control peptides (ViraFEST assay). Before the COVID-19 pandemic (2011-2018), CD4+ T cells were obtained from the unexposed donor. Input material: CD4+ T cells from blood, cultured in vitro. The receptors originated from a human donor in good health.

V gene TRBV5-1 combines with J gene TRBJ2-1, with TRBD2 matching 10 bases. The V gene end was trimmed by 0 bases and the J gene end by 5 bases; junction bases not matched to a gene: 2. The germline V gene encodes CDR1 SGHRS and CDR2 YFSETQ. CDR3 size: 15 residues. The CDR3 here is CASSLGLAGDNEQFF. The DNA for the CDR3 is TGCGCCAGCAGCTTGGGTCTAGCGGGAGACAATGAGCAGTTCTTC.

The chain is built from TRBV20-1 and TRBJ1-6; D unclear. The germline V gene has CDR1 DFQATT and CDR2 SNEGSKA (reference sequence). The CDR3 runs 15 residues. V was trimmed by 0 bases and J by 0 bases, leaving 6 bases between them. CDR3 residues: CSARDKSSYNSPLHF. In nucleotides, the CDR3 is TGCAGTGCTAGAGATAAGAGCTCCTATAATTCACCCCTCCACTTT.

This clonotype occurred a few times. V and J are TRBV10-2 and TRBJ2-5, with 7 bases aligning to TRBD1. Germline trimming cut 6 bases from V and 2 bases from J; bases unmatched to any gene: 9. There are 15 residues in the CDR3. Looked up from germline, CDR1 is WSHSY and CDR2 is SAAADI. The CDR3 region has the DNA TGCGCCAGCAGGGCAGACAGGGTTTGGCAAGAGACCCAGTACTTC. Amino acids: CASRADRVWQETQYF.

This clonotype was counted only a few times. This chain uses TRBV24-1 with TRBJ1-1, with 9 bases aligning to TRBD1. From germline, CDR1 is KGHDR and CDR2 SFDVKD. V lost 7 bases, J lost 1 base, and 6 bases stayed unmatched. CDR3 length equals 15 residues. The CDR3, as DNA: TGTGCCACCAGAGGACAGGGGATGGCGAACACTGAAGCTTTCTTT. Its translation is CATRGQGMANTEAFF.

The chain joins TRBV6-1 to TRBJ2-7; maybe TRBD2 (5 bases). Trimming took off 6 bases at V and 2 bases at J, with 11 bases between the two ends. Germline CDR1 and CDR2: MNHNS and SASEGT. The CDR3 consists of 13 residues. CDR3 loop: CASRRSGPYEQYF. Here the CDR3 DNA reads TGTGCCAGCAGGAGGAGCGGACCCTACGAGCAGTACTTC.

V and J are TRBV7-3 and TRBJ2-5, with 8 bases fitting TRBD2. With 0 bases clipped from V and 5 bases from J, the junction kept 5 bases outside the gene matches. This CDR3 contains 15 residues. The germline gives CDR1 SGHTA, CDR2 FQGTGA. The CDR3 is CASSLTRGGLETQYF. The CDR3 region has the DNA TGTGCCAGCAGCTTAACTCGGGGGGGGCTGGAGACCCAGTACTTC.

This clonotype was observed a handful of times. V usage is TRBV6-1 and J usage is TRBJ2-3, with D possibly being TRBD2 (5 bases). The CDR3 is 11 residues long. V gave up 9 bases and J gave up 6 bases, with 10 bases separating them. CDR1 is MNHNS, CDR2 SASEGT, per germline. In DNA form, the CDR3 reads TGTGCCAGTAAGCGGTGGGATACGCAGTATTTT. Its protein is CASKRWDTQYF.

This clonotype is labeled as medium-sized. The chain links TRBV20-1 to TRBJ1-1, with unresolved D. CDR3 length: 12 amino acids. Germline CDR1 and CDR2: DFQATT and SNEGSKA (reference sequence). V lost 1 base, J lost 4 bases, and 7 bases lay in between. The chain's CDR3 is CSARAVFTEAFF. CDR3 DNA sequence: TGCAGTGCTAGAGCGGTATTCACTGAAGCTTTCTTT.